This T cell receptor (beta chain) is drawn from a study of T cell responses to AZD1222 COVID-19 vaccine. Assay used: immunoSEQ multiplex PCR; TCRdb lists only in-frame clones, some missing. Among fewer than 90,000 clones, approximately 89% were seen once, and the ten largest hold 5% to 6.5%. Details on this clone: Its antigen remains unidentified.

Study-wide findings and caveats: Recipients of two AZD1222 doses showed rising Spike-specific TCR breadth and depth. Donors were largely white British and mainly female; clonal diversity was possibly underestimated. CD4 TCRs associated with vaccination spanned spike, dominating at 160-218 and 743-854.

Trimming took off 2 bases at V and 8 bases at J, with 15 bases between the two ends. The CDR3 totals 15 residues. Per germline, CDR1 SGHTA and CDR2 FQGNSA. The source material was peripheral blood, sampled 28 days after the second AZD1222 dose. This clonotype was obtained from an adult who received the AZD1222 COVID-19 vaccine. The J gene is TRBJ1-4, the V gene TRBV7-2; no clear D. DNA of the CDR3: TGTGCCAGCAGCTTATCAAGGCCCCACGGGGAAAAACTGTTTTTT. The encoded protein is CASSLSRPHGEKLFF.